The 16 T cell receptor beta chains in this list originate from one sample, sequenced in a study of CD8+ T cells in alopecia areata. cDNA prepared by RNA extraction and subsequent reverse transcription served as the template for sequencing. The data were produced by immunoSEQ multiplex PCR, yet TCRdb's version contains in-frame clones alone and is incomplete. This sample has about 180,000 clones, with 59% found just once. Here the sequenced sample was CD4+ T cells sorted from blood, taken at week 0. The receptors originated from a human donor with alopecia areata.

The chain is built from TRBV29-1 and TRBJ1-1; no firm D call. This CDR3 has 14 residues. The V end lost 2 bases, the J end lost 2 bases, and 12 bases lay between the germline ends. The germline gives CDR1 SQVTM, CDR2 ANQGSEA. The CDR3: CSVELQTENTEAFF. The CDR3 DNA reads as TGCAGCGTTGAATTGCAGACGGAAAACACTGAAGCTTTCTTT. The full variable domain, completed using reference TRBV29-1 and TRBJ1-1, is SAVISQKPSRDICQRGTSLTIQCQVDSQVTMMFWYRQQPGQSLTLIATANQGSEATYESGFVIDKFPISRPNLTFSTLTVSNMSPEDSSIYLCSVELQTENTEAFFGQGTRLTVV.

V usage is TRBV5-1 and J usage is TRBJ1-1; TRBD1 agrees at 7 bases. J was trimmed by 1 base and V by 2 bases; bases with no gene match: 8. CDR3 size: 16 residues. Germline V gene sequence: CDR1 SGHRS, CDR2 YFSETQ. As DNA, the CDR3 is TGCGCCAGCAGCTTCCAATGGGACAGATCGAACACTGAAGCTTTCTTT. This sequence encodes CASSFQWDRSNTEAFF.

The chain is built from TRBV7-9 and TRBJ2-1, with a weak D call TRBD1 (6 bases). With 5 bases removed from V and 7 bases from J, the gap between germline ends came to 15 bases. Germline V gives CDR1 SEHNR, CDR2 FQNEAQ (reference sequence). This CDR3 spans 14 amino acids. The CDR3 bases are TGTGCCAGCAGCCGTCGGGACACGCGGAATGAGCAGTTCTTC. This translates into CASSRRDTRNEQFF. Looking up the rest from reference TRBV7-9 and TRBJ2-1 gives the full variable domain: DTGVSQNPRHKITKRGQNVTFRCDPISEHNRLYWYRQTLGQGPEFLTYFQNEAQLEKSRLLSDRFSAERPKGSFSTLEIQRTEQGDSAMYLCASSRRDTRNEQFFGPGTRLTVL.

V gene TRBV23-1 combines with J gene TRBJ1-5; D gene unclear. TRBV23-1 falls under the ORF class, with uncertain function. Trimming left V 6 bases short and J 2 bases short, with 14 bases between. This CDR3 is built from 15 residues. The CDR3 sequence: CASRPTTGGNQPQHF. The CDR3 DNA reads as TGCGCCAGCAGACCGACAACGGGTGGCAATCAGCCCCAGCATTTT.

A few counts support this clone. The V gene is TRBV19, the J gene TRBJ1-2, with unresolved D. The CDR3 contains 15 residues. CDR1 and CDR2 (germline): LNHDA, SQIVND (reference sequence). The V gene lost 0 bases and the J gene lost 3 bases, with 11 bases spanning the gap. CDR3 in DNA: TGTGCCAGTAGTATAGATCCGATCGGATACTATGGCTACACCTTC. This translates into CASSIDPIGYYGYTF.

The chain recombines TRBV29-1 with TRBJ2-7; no reliable D call. Germline CDR1 is SQVTM and CDR2 is ANQGSEA. This CDR3 has 11 amino acids. V lost 4 bases and J 0 bases, leaving 4 bases between the germline ends. CDR3 residues: CSVASSYEQYF. CDR3 bases: TGCAGCGTTGCCAGCTCCTACGAGCAGTACTTC.

The rearrangement uses TRBV30 and TRBJ1-2, with D maybe TRBD1 (6 bases). Trimming took 3 bases from V and 6 from J, leaving 17 bases between them. The CDR3 loop spans 14 amino acids. CDR1 and CDR2 (germline): GTSNPN, SVGIG (reference sequence). This chain's CDR3 is CAWRRGGFLHGYTF. CDR3 coding DNA: TGTGCCTGGAGAAGGGGGGGATTTCTCCATGGCTACACCTTC.

The rearrangement links TRBV7-8 to TRBJ1-2; tentatively, D is TRBD1 (5 bases). CDR3 size: 15 residues. Germline-derived CDR1 and CDR2 are SGHVS and FQNEAQ. V was clipped by 5 bases and J by 4 bases, with 17 bases between them. CDR3 protein: CASSPSGGDSYGYTF. The DNA for the CDR3 is TGTGCCAGCAGCCCGAGTGGGGGAGACAGCTATGGCTACACCTTC. Full variable domain (missing parts from reference TRBV7-8 and TRBJ1-2): GAGVSQSPRYKVAKRGQDVALRCDPISGHVSLFWYQQALGQGPEFLTYFQNEAQLDKSGLPSDRFFAERPEGSVSTLKIQRTQQEDSAVYLCASSPSGGDSYGYTFGSGTRLTVV.

This chain links TRBV5-1 with TRBJ2-7; D is unclear. In germline, CDR1 is SGHRS, CDR2 YFSETQ. The CDR3 sequence is 13 residues long. The V end lost 0 bases, the J end lost 2 bases, and 6 bases lay between the germline ends. The CDR3 reads CASSLEAAYEQYF. The CDR3 nucleotides read TGCGCCAGCAGCTTGGAGGCGGCCTACGAGCAGTACTTC.

In its sample, this clone was seen a few times. The chain recombines TRBV5-1 with TRBJ2-6; D is unresolved. This CDR3 has 13 residues. Germline V gene sequence: CDR1 SGHRS, CDR2 YFSETQ. V lost 2 bases and J 2 bases, leaving 2 bases between the germline ends. Here the CDR3 reads CASSFAGANVLTF. In DNA, the CDR3 is TGCGCCAGCAGCTTTGCTGGGGCCAACGTCCTGACTTTC.

This clone was observed a few times. This sequence joins TRBV7-9 and TRBJ1-5, with D unclear. The CDR3 sequence is 13 residues long. With 5 bases removed from V and 0 bases from J, the gap between germline ends came to 5 bases. The germline V gene has CDR1 SEHNR and CDR2 FQNEAQ (reference sequence). CDR3 in amino acids: CASSVDSNQPQHF. The DNA for the CDR3 is TGTGCCAGCAGCGTAGATAGCAATCAGCCCCAGCATTTT. Full variable domain (outside the CDR3, taken from reference TRBV7-9 and TRBJ1-5): DTGVSQNPRHKITKRGQNVTFRCDPISEHNRLYWYRQTLGQGPEFLTYFQNEAQLEKSRLLSDRFSAERPKGSFSTLEIQRTEQGDSAMYLCASSVDSNQPQHFGDGTRLSIL.

V and J are TRBV14 and TRBJ1-1; D remains ambiguous. This CDR3 has 14 amino acids. Germline assignment: CDR1 SGHDN and CDR2 FVKESK. Trimming stripped 5 bases from V and 4 bases from J, with 14 bases between. CDR3 residues: CASSFTSMATEAFF. CDR3 bases: TGTGCCAGCAGCTTTACCTCAATGGCCACTGAAGCTTTCTTT. Drawing the rest from reference TRBV14 and TRBJ1-1, the complete variable domain is EAGVTQFPSHSVIEKGQTVTLRCDPISGHDNLYWYRRVMGKEIKFLLHFVKESKQDESGMPNNRFLAERTGGTYSTLKVQPAELEDSGVYFCASSFTSMATEAFFGQGTRLTVV.

The chain couples TRBV29-1 to TRBJ1-2; D not resolved. The CDR3 length is 13 residues. V lost 4 bases and J lost 7, with 16 bases in between. CDR1 SQVTM and CDR2 ANQGSEA come from the germline V gene. DNA for the CDR3: TGCAGCGTTGTGGGTAGCCCGAGTAGTGGCTACACCTTC. It translates to CSVVGSPSSGYTF. Based on the CDR3 plus reference TRBV29-1 and TRBJ1-2, the full variable domain is SAVISQKPSRDICQRGTSLTIQCQVDSQVTMMFWYRQQPGQSLTLIATANQGSEATYESGFVIDKFPISRPNLTFSTLTVSNMSPEDSSIYLCSVVGSPSSGYTFGSGTRLTVV.

The CDR3 nucleotides are TGTGCCTGGAGTGTATCCGGGGCCACCTGGCAGTTCTTC. It yields the protein CAWSVSGATWQFF. The V call is TRBV30, the J call TRBJ2-1, with D perhaps assigned TRBD1 or TRBD2 (5 bases each). CDR3 length: 13 residues. Per the germline V gene, CDR1 is GTSNPN and CDR2 is SVGIG (reference sequence). Trimming shortened V by 0 bases and J by 12 bases, and 15 bases separated the two germline ends.

The CDR3 region has the DNA TGTGCCAGCAGCTCCCAAGGGGGGGTGAACACCGGGGAGCTGTTTTTT. Encoded protein: CASSSQGGVNTGELFF. The rearrangement links TRBV7-9 to TRBJ2-2; TRBD2 might be the D (7 bases). CDR3 length: 16 amino acids. V dropped 4 bases and J dropped 1 base, with 13 bases sitting between them. In germline, CDR1 is SEHNR, CDR2 FQNEAQ (reference sequence).

The chain recombines TRBV14 with TRBJ2-3; D unresolved. The CDR3 totals 13 residues. V was trimmed by 1 base and J by 3 bases, leaving 5 bases between them. Germline V gives CDR1 SGHDN, CDR2 FVKESK. CDR3 nucleotide sequence: TGTGCCAGCAGCCAAGCCAGGACAGATACGCAGTATTTT. Protein product: CASSQARTDTQYF.